Reported below is one T cell receptor beta chain. The sample is drawn from a study of tumor-infiltrating lymphocytes in glioblastoma multiforme. Three nested ARM-PCR rounds with V-beta and C-beta primers built TCRB libraries. TCRdb passed the multiplex PCR reads through MiXCR, listing each CDR3 protein once. The sample shows around 15,000 distinct CDR3 sequences, over 55% of them seen only once. V was pared by 2 bases and J by 7 bases, with 12 bases between. Germline values: CDR1 MDHEN, CDR2 SYDVKM. This CDR3 is built from 14 residues. The V gene is TRBV28, the J gene TRBJ2-1; D may be TRBD2 (6 bases). The sample taken for sequencing was brain tumor tissue. The TCR comes from a male donor with glioblastoma. Here the CDR3 reads CASSLPGVVNEQFF. CDR3 DNA: TGTGCCAGCAGTTTACCGGGGGTGGTTAATGAGCAGTTCTTC.